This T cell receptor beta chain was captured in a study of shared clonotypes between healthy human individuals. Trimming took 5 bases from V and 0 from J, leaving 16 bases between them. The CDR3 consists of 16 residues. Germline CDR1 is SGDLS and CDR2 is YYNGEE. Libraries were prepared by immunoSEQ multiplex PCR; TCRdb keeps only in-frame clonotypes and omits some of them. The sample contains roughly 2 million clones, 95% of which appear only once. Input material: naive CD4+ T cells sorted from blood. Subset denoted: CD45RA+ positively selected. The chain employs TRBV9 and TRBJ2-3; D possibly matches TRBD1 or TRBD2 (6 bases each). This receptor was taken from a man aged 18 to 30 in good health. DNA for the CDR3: TGTGCCAGCAGTTTAGGCGGGACATATAGCACAGATACGCAGTATTTT. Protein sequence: CASSLGGTYSTDTQYF.